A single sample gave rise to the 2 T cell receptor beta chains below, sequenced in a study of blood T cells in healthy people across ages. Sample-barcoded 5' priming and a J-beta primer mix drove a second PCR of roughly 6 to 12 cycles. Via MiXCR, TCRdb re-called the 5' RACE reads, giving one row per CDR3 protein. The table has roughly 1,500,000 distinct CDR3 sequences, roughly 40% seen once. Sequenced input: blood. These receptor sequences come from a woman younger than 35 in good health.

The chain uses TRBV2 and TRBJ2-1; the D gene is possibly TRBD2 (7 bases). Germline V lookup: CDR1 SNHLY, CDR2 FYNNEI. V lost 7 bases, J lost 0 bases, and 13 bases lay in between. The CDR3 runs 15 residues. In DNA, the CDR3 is TGTGCCAGCACCTACGCGGGGGCCTCCTACAATGAGCAGTTCTTC. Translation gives CASTYAGASYNEQFF. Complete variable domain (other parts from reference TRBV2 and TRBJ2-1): EPEVTQTPSHQVTQMGQEVILRCVPISNHLYFYWYRQILGQKVEFLVSFYNNEISEKSEIFDDQFSVERPDGSNFTLKIRSTKLEDSAMYFCASTYAGASYNEQFFGPGTRLTVL.

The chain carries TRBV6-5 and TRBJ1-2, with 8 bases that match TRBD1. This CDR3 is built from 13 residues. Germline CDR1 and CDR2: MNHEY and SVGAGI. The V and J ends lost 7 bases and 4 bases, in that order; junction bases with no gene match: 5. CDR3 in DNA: TGTGCCAGCAAGGACAGGGCGGGCTATGGCTACACCTTC. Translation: CASKDRAGYGYTF.